This is a list of T cell receptor beta chains from one sample in a study of blood T cell repertoires in COVID-19. Produced via immunoSEQ multiplex PCR; TCRdb's table is partial and in-frame only. The data show 300,000 to 400,000 clones, around 87% seen once. Sample: peripheral blood. Receptors were obtained from a woman between 50 and 59 years old with COVID-19, enrolled during active disease. Both conserved end residues are trimmed from each CDR3. D genes are given only for firm matches.

V gene: TRBV27; D gene: .; CDR3 protein: ASSFSGSNQPQH
V gene: TRBV29-1; D gene: TRBD2; CDR3 protein: SALLGLAAIYNEQF
V gene: TRBV7-9; D gene: TRBD1; CDR3 protein: ASSPGQGRAKNIQY
V gene: TRBV18; D gene: TRBD1; CDR3 protein: ASSRLTGYEKLF
V gene: TRBV18; D gene: TRBD2; CDR3 protein: ASSPRVPGGPSNEQF
V gene: TRBV27; D gene: .; CDR3 protein: ASSLAAYNEQF
V gene: TRBV11-2; D gene: .; CDR3 protein: ASSLGVLSPQAF
V gene: TRBV7-3; D gene: .; CDR3 protein: ASSLNTRTSTDTQY
V gene: TRBV5-1; D gene: .; CDR3 protein: ASSVGGTAITEQF
V gene: TRBV19; D gene: .; CDR3 protein: ASIARLGYGYT
V gene: TRBV11-3; D gene: .; CDR3 protein: ASSLDQLSGELF
V gene: TRBV11-3; D gene: TRBD2; CDR3 protein: ASSPGTSGGNEQF
V gene: TRBV5-1; D gene: TRBD2; CDR3 protein: ASSFLTSKETQY
V gene: TRBV7-6; D gene: TRBD2; CDR3 protein: ASSPRRLAGGTNTGELF
V gene: TRBV5-1; D gene: .; CDR3 protein: ASSLAGGTGELF
V gene: TRBV4-3; D gene: TRBD2; CDR3 protein: ASSQDSSGGLEQY
V gene: TRBV15; D gene: .; CDR3 protein: ATSRDRGLSTEAF
V gene: TRBV5-3; D gene: .; CDR3 protein: ARRHQGSSGGNTIY
V gene: TRBV10-3; D gene: .; CDR3 protein: AIRSMGRDSYEQY
V gene: TRBV27; D gene: TRBD2; CDR3 protein: ASSLPTSGSRTVEQF
V gene: TRBV5-1; D gene: TRBD1; CDR3 protein: ASSPGADRGLETQY
V gene: TRBV29-1; D gene: .; CDR3 protein: SVEFGGTDTQY
V gene: TRBV25-1; D gene: .; CDR3 protein: ASSDTGTLNTGELF
V gene: TRBV15; D gene: .; CDR3 protein: ATSRDSRETQY
V gene: TRBV5-1; D gene: .; CDR3 protein: ASSLYQDTYEQY
V gene: TRBV18; D gene: .; CDR3 protein: ASSVYSGEQF
V gene: TRBV19; D gene: TRBD1; CDR3 protein: ASKDRAGEKLF
V gene: TRBV11-1; D gene: .; CDR3 protein: ASSPDSLGSYEQY
V gene: TRBV28; D gene: .; CDR3 protein: ASSPSVGDGDTEAF
V gene: TRBV30; D gene: TRBD1; CDR3 protein: AWRPPDRVGTGELF
V gene: TRBV27; D gene: .; CDR3 protein: ASSPVVRGAYEQY